This T cell receptor (beta chain) was recovered during a study of blood T cell repertoires in COVID-19. Across the whole study: Sites in the United States, Italy and Spain provided acute and convalescent COVID-19 samples. Sample material is recorded as cDNA or gDNA derived from T cells, B-cell-depleted T cells, or PBMCs.

Germline V CDR1 and CDR2: MNHEY, SMNVEV (reference sequence). Unmatched junction bases numbered 7, after V lost 3 bases and J lost 8 bases. The CDR3 contains 14 residues. As processed by the authors: Reference gene primer amplification gave nucleated cell count estimates. Assay: immunoSEQ multiplex PCR; the TCRdb copy retains only in-frame clones and omits some. V and J calls and clone size follow that table, whereas D and trimming were derived from the DNA. The data hold about 160,000 clones, with about nine tenths observed a single time. V gene TRBV27 combines with J gene TRBJ1-2; the match to TRBD1 covers 9 bases. Specimen: peripheral blood. The receptor's source is a woman between 55 and 75 years old who had recovered from COVID-19. CDR3 in amino acids: CASSFRDRAGGYTF. CDR3 coding DNA: TGTGCCAGCAGTTTTCGGGACAGGGCCGGAGGCTACACCTTC.